This T cell receptor (beta chain) was identified in a study of shared clonotypes between healthy human individuals (TCRdb year 2020). For the wider study: The cohort comprised a couple of women and a few men aged 18 to 49 years. For each donor, CD4 naive and CD4 memory were each run on three plates, CD8 naive on two plates, and CD8 memory on one plate. To estimate repertoire size and how much clonotypes are shared between individuals, the study performed deep sequencing of blood TCR repertoires from a few healthy adults. Libraries were prepared and TCR repertoires were sequenced by different laboratories using diverse techniques, in order to increase sequencing depth and limit assay-specific biases. Each donor's leukapheresis produced roughly between about 0.8 and 8.9 billion PBMCs. Overall study outcomes, separate from this receptor: Pairwise subsampling led to the expectation that sequencing depth would affect the degree of clonotype sharing among donors. Higher generation probabilities were observed for clonotypes shared by all four sorted-subset donors than for non-shared clonotypes. Sharing across a few donors was observed for approximately 5% of naive CD4, around 3.5% of naive CD8, over 2% of memory CD4, and roughly 0.4% of memory CD8 clonotypes. Incomplete sequencing was indicated by rarefaction of sorted-subset datasets, despite the large sequencing depth. Because the study included a small number of donors, the genetic and exposure-history diversity represented was limited. Sampling was restricted to blood, and TCR repertoires in tissues likely differ from the TCR repertoires found in blood. Naive subsets generally had larger estimated clonotype richness than memory subsets did.

Donors were healthy HIV-negative adults with no recently reported acute infections or vaccinations. Every donor was a Caucasian adult residing in Nashville, Tennessee, USA. CD4+ T cells were enriched by magnetic negative selection; naive cells were then positively selected on CD45RA, and the negative fraction formed the memory subset. Blood was obtained by leukapheresis, after which PBMCs were separated by Ficoll-Histopaque density gradient centrifugation and cryopreserved in liquid nitrogen vapor phase. Analytical flow cytometry was used to check the purity and quantity of each magnetically sorted T cell population. From each sorted fraction, genomic DNA was isolated and quantified by UV absorbance on a Nanodrop 2000c. There are 12 amino acids in the CDR3, from cysteine to phenylalanine inclusive. The only DNA kept is the CDR3, 36 bases in frame from the first base. CDR1 and CDR2 are read off the germline V gene as SNHLY and FYNNEI. V and J are truncated by 7 bases and 7 bases respectively, leaving an intervening sequence of 13 bases.

TCR CDR3 regions were amplified from genomic DNA by multiplex PCR using the deep immunoSEQ assay. Extracted genomic DNA from each cell subset was spread evenly across all wells of several immunoSEQ 96-well plates, with each plate serving as a replicate. For sorted subsets, each replicate PCR was loaded with 200 ng genomic DNA, equivalent to about 33,000 T cell genomes. The purified libraries were quantified using a Qubit 3.0 fluorometer, sized with a Bioanalyzer 2100, and then quantified again using the KAPA Library Quantification kit. Each immunoSEQ 96-well plate was sequenced on its own single-read 150-cycle Illumina NextSeq 550 flow cell. Per the authors' processing: Because only junctional sequences without quality scores were contained in the immunoSEQ output, filtering matching that applied to full-length reads could not be performed. To assign V/J genes and CDR3, sequences were annotated using PyIR, a Python wrapper for IgBLAST v1.9, with IMGT germline references. Reads were filtered out if the reads had weak V/J assignments (E-value above 1e-6), no CDR3, stop codons, out-of-frame junctions, or ambiguous translated residues. V3J clonotypes were defined by identical inferred V gene, J gene, and CDR3 amino acid sequence. The percentage overlap between two repertoires was calculated by dividing the number of shared unique clonotypes by the size of the smaller repertoire. Repertoire richness was assessed with RTK rarefaction, the Chao1 estimator, and Recon v2.1 estimates of unobserved clonotypes. Generation probabilities for all TCRbeta clonotypes obtained by the gDNA method from a handful of donors were computed using OLGA. TCRdb limited this immuneACCESS table to in-frame rearrangements with V and J called. A share of clones is missing; checked studies link under half to unresolved V genes, and the rest is unexplained. That table gives V, J and clone size, and the DNA gave D and trimming. The sample includes some 2,100,000 clones, with around 95% observed a single time. 0.1% to 0.15% of the sample is taken by the ten largest.

Regarding this clone: This receptor's antigen is unknown. No qualities accompany the bases; no much larger clone lies one base away.

The V gene is TRBV2 and the J gene is TRBJ2-5, with the D call tentatively TRBD1 or TRBD2, each fitting 7 bases. The sequence derives from a man aged 18 to 29 in good health. Specimen: naive CD4+ T cells sorted from blood. Interpreted using the paper, the cell subset or site label stands for: CD45RA+ positively selected. CDR3 loop: CASKGAGATQYF. The DNA sequence is as follows: TGTGCCAGCAAGGGGGCGGGGGCGACCCAGTACTTC.